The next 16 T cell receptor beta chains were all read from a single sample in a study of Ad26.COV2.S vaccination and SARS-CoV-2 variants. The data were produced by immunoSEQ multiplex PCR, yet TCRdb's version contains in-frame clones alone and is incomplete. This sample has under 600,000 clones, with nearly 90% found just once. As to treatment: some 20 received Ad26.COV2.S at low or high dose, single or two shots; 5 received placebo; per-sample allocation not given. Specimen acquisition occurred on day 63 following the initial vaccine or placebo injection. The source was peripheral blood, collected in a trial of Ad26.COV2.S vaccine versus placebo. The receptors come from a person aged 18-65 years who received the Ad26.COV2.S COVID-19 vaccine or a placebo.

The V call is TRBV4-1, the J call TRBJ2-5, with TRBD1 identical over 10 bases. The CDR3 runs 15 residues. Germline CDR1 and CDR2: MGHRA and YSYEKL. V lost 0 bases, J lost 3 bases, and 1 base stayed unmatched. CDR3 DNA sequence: TGCGCCAGCAGCCAAGAAGGGACAGGGGAAGAGACCCAGTACTTC. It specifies CASSQEGTGEETQYF.

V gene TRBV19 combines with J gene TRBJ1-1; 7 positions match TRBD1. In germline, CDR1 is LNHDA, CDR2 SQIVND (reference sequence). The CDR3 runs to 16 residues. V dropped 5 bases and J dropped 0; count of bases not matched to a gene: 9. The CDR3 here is CASSAYRGPMNTEAFF. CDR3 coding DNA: TGTGCCAGTAGTGCCTACAGGGGCCCTATGAACACTGAAGCTTTCTTT.

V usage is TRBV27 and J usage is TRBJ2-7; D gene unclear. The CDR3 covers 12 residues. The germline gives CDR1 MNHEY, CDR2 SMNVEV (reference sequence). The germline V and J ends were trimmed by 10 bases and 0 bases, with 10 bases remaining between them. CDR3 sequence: CATQGPSYEQYF. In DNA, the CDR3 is TGTGCCACCCAAGGACCCTCCTACGAGCAGTACTTC.

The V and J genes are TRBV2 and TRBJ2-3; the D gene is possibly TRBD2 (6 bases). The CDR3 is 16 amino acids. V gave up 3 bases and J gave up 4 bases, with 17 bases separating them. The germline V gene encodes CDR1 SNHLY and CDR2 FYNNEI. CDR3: CASSEVAEDGADTQYF. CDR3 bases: TGTGCCAGCAGTGAGGTAGCGGAGGATGGGGCAGATACGCAGTATTTT.

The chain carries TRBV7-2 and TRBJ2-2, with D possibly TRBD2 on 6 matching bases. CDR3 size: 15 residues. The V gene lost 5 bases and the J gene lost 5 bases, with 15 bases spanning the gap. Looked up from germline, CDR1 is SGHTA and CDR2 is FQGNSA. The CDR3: CASSTLPGETGELFF. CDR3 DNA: TGTGCCAGCAGCACCCTTCCGGGAGAGACCGGGGAGCTGTTTTTT. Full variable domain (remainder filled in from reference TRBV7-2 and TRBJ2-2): GAGVSQSPSNKVTEKGKDVELRCDPISGHTALYWYRQSLGQGLEFLIYFQGNSAPDKSGLPSDRFSAERTGGSVSTLTIQRTQQEDSAVYLCASSTLPGETGELFFGEGSRLTVL.

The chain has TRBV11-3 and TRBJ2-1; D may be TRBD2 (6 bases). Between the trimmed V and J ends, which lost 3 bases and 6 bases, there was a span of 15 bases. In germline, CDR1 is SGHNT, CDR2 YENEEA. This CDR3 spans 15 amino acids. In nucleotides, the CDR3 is TGTGCCAGCAGCTTCGGCGGGATCCGGACCAATGAGCAGTTCTTC. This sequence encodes CASSFGGIRTNEQFF.

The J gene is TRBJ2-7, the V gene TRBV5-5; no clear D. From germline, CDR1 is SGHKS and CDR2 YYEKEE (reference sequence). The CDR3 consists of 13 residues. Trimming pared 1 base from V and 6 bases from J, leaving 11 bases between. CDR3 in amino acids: CASSLSGSSEQYF. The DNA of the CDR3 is TGTGCCAGCAGCTTGTCCGGTTCGTCCGAGCAGTACTTC.

CDR3 coding DNA: TGTGCCAGTAGTATAGTTGAGGGGGGCACAGATACGCAGTATTTT. Protein: CASSIVEGGTDTQYF. V and J are TRBV19 and TRBJ2-3; possible D gene TRBD1, 6 bases. The CDR3 sequence is 15 residues long. The V gene's germline CDR1 is LNHDA and CDR2 SQIVND (reference sequence). Trimming removed 1 base from V and 1 base from J, with 9 bases in between.

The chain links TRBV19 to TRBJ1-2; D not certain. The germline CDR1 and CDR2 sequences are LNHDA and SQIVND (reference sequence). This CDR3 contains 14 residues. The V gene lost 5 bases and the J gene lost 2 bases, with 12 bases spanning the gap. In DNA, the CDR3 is TGTGCCAGTAGTCCCTCGCAGACAAACTATGGCTACACCTTC. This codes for CASSPSQTNYGYTF. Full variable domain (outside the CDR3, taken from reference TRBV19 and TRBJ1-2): DGGITQSPKYLFRKEGQNVTLSCEQNLNHDAMYWYRQDPGQGLRLIYYSQIVNDFQKGDIAEGYSVSREKKESFPLTVTSAQKNPTAFYLCASSPSQTNYGYTFGSGTRLTVV.

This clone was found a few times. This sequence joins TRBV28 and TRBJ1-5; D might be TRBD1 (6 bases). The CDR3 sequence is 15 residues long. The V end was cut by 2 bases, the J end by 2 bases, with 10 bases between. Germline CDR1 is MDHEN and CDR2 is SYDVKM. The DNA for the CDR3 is TGTGCCAGCAGTTTAGGGGGGGCTGGCAATCAGCCCCAGCATTTT. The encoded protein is CASSLGGAGNQPQHF.

This CDR3 reads CARSDPGQRGNQPQHF. The CDR3, as DNA: TGTGCCAGAAGCGACCCGGGACAACGGGGCAATCAGCCCCAGCATTTT. V and J are TRBV5-3 and TRBJ1-5; possibly TRBD1 for D (6 bases). TRBV5-3 is flagged as an ORF with uncertain function. V lost 4 bases and J lost 2, with 16 bases in between. This CDR3 is 16 amino acids long.

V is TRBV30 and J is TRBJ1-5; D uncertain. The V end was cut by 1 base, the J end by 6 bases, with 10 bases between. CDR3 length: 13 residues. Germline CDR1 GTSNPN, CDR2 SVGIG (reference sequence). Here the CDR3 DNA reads TGTGCCTGGAGTGGGGGTGTTGGTCAGCCCCAGCATTTT. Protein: CAWSGGVGQPQHF.

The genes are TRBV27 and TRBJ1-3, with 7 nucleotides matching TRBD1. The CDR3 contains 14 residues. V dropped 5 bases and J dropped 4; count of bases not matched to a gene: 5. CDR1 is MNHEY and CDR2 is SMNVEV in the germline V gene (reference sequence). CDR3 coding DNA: TGTGCCAGCAGTAGGGGACAGTCCGGAAACACCATATATTTT. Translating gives CASSRGQSGNTIYF.

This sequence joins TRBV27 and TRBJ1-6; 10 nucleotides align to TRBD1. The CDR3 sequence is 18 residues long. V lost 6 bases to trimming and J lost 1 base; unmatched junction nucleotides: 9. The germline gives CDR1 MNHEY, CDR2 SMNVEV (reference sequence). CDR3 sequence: CASRQTTGGRSYNSPLHF. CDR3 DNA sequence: TGTGCCAGCAGACAGACGACAGGGGGCAGGTCCTATAATTCACCCCTCCACTTT.

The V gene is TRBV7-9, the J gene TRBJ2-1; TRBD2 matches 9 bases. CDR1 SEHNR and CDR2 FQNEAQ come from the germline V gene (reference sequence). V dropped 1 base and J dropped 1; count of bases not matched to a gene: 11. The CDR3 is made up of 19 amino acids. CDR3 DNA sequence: TGTGCCAGCAGCTTAGGGGGGTCTGCTAGCGGGGCTTCCTACAATGAGCAGTTCTTC. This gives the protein CASSLGGSASGASYNEQFF.

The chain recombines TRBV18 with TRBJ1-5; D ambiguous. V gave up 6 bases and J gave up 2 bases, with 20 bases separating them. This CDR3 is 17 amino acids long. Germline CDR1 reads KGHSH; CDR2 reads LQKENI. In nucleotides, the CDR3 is TGTGCCAGCTCTGTCTCGGTGTTGCAGGTCGGCAATCAGCCCCAGCATTTT. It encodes CASSVSVLQVGNQPQHF.